A selection of T cell receptor beta chains follows, all from one sample in a study of beta chain features in type 1 diabetes. Assay: immunoSEQ multiplex PCR; the TCRdb copy retains only in-frame clones and omits some. The table lists over 300,000 clones, roughly 9% of them singletons. The sample consisted of central memory CD4+ T cells from blood. These receptors were obtained from a man younger than 45 with type 1 diabetes. CDR3s include the opening cysteine and the closing phenylalanine or tryptophan. The order of the fields is CDR3 protein, V gene.

CDR3: CASSLGQGVGNEQFF
V: TRBV11-2

CDR3: CAWSAAARTEAFF
V: TRBV30

CDR3: CASSQGQGRTDTQYF
V: TRBV7-9

CDR3: CASSPQGPGGGFEQYF
V: TRBV18

CDR3: CASSSTGGDYNEQFF
V: TRBV7-2

CDR3: CASSQERTNSGNTIYF
V: TRBV4-3

CDR3: CASSDSAGGFNEKLFF
V: TRBV11-2

CDR3: CASSPSTGRLEKLFF
V: TRBV18

CDR3: CASSVSVAHADTQYF
V: TRBV9

CDR3: CASSSTPGQNSYEQYF
V: TRBV6-5

CDR3: CASSGVVGGLGLNEQFF
V: TRBV2

CDR3: CASSLGLSSYEQYF
V: TRBV5-1

CDR3: CASSYDRGGVNTEAFF
V: TRBV6-5

CDR3: CASSLQANYGYTF
V: TRBV23-1

CDR3: CASSLDGQRTDTQYF
V: TRBV7-2

CDR3: CASTRQGTDTQYF
V: TRBV25-1

CDR3: CASSPGTGYNEQFF
V: TRBV7-2

CDR3: CASSLPTGQPQHF
V: TRBV7-9

CDR3: CASSLGGPPDTQYF
V: TRBV27

CDR3: CASSDPDRNYGYTF
V: TRBV6-5

CDR3: CAWSRTGVNYGYTF
V: TRBV30

CDR3: CASSLARPGRQNTEAFF
V: TRBV7-9

CDR3: CASSRQSARLAGSEQYF
V: TRBV13

CDR3: CASSGLAGLTSTDTQYF
V: TRBV7-9

CDR3: CASSTNTWTALEAFF
V: TRBV7-9

CDR3: CASSYFTGVSTGELFF
V: TRBV13

CDR3: CASSLAAGNYGYTF
V: TRBV7-8

CDR3: CSVQDRGEQYF
V: TRBV29-1

CDR3: CASSGGSGVTDTQYF
V: TRBV2

CDR3: CASSSALTYEQYF
V: TRBV7-9

CDR3: CASRDPGPYGYTF
V: TRBV5-1

CDR3: CASSDDRLYGYTF
V: TRBV10-1

CDR3: CASRSGTTTGELFF
V: TRBV5-1

CDR3: CASSLGGKLFF
V: TRBV5-1

CDR3: CASSGVGSTEAFF
V: TRBV2

CDR3: CASSVSDNSPLHF
V: TRBV5-6

CDR3: CASSQRSSYNSPLHF
V: TRBV4-3

CDR3: CASSLGRIYEQYF
V: TRBV7-2

CDR3: CASSGPGQYSNYGYTF
V: TRBV9

CDR3: CASRADGYQPQHF
V: TRBV2

CDR3: CAWSLDNAYEQYF
V: TRBV30

CDR3: CASSPITRSNAPFF
V: TRBV28

CDR3: CASRKTGADTQYF
V: TRBV5-1

CDR3: CASSIDEVTQYF
V: TRBV19

CDR3: CASTKDGYSNQPQHF
V: TRBV27

CDR3: CASSTLTDTQYF
V: TRBV19

CDR3: CASSQDRLNTGELFF
V: TRBV4-3

CDR3: CASTWGNEQYF
V: TRBV6-5

CDR3: CASSIWGRAKNTEAFF
V: TRBV19

CDR3: CASSEVDRVGTEAFF
V: TRBV2

CDR3: CASSLGMDRSSYNSPLHF
V: TRBV7-2

CDR3: CASSSGGGRNTEAFF
V: TRBV7-2

CDR3: CASSREGDTEAFF
V: TRBV6-5

CDR3: CASASQRGGETQYF
V: TRBV7-2

CDR3: CAISPENEQFF
V: TRBV10-3

CDR3: CASSLGRGETQYF
V: TRBV11-2